This TCR beta chain derives from a study of T cell responses to AZD1222 COVID-19 vaccine. The study's findings and limits: Vaccination with two AZD1222 doses was followed by a rise in Spike-specific TCR breadth and depth. Donors were mostly white British, more females; clonal diversity possibly underestimated. Unmutated variant regions are reportedly the target of nearly half of TCRs that are spike-specific.

Data came from immunoSEQ multiplex PCR; TCRdb stores just in-frame clones and leaves some out. The sample yields some 80,000 clones, around 88% seen once. This clone was seen just once. Its antigen is unknown. Looked up from germline, CDR1 is KGHSH and CDR2 is LQKENI. The CDR3 loop spans 13 amino acids. Trimming pared 2 bases from V and 2 bases from J, leaving 6 bases between. This chain connects TRBV18 to TRBJ2-5; D call uncertain. The specimen was peripheral blood, collected 28 days after the second dose of the MenACWY control vaccine. This clonotype originated in an adult who received the MenACWY meningococcal vaccine as a control. CDR3 DNA: TGTGCCAGCTCACCAGGATATCAAGAGACCCAGTACTTC. Residues: CASSPGYQETQYF. Drawing the rest from reference TRBV18 and TRBJ2-5, the complete variable domain is NAGVMQNPRHLVRRRGQEARLRCSPMKGHSHVYWYRQLPEEGLKFMVYLQKENIIDESGMPKERFSAEFPKEGPSILRIQQVVRGDSAAYFCASSPGYQETQYFGPGTRLLVL.